A single sample gave rise to the 26 T cell receptor beta chains below, sequenced in a study of CD8+CD57+ T cells in acquired aplastic anemia. CD8+CD57+ cell expansion had been shown by flow cytometry in patients chosen for sequencing. Genomic DNA acted as the template from which TCR beta VDJ combination and CDR3 sequence profiling were carried out. TCRdb reprocessed the reads via MiXCR and lists one record per CDR3 protein. The sample lists some 200,000 distinct CDR3 sequences; less than 60% were seen once. The sequenced sample was sorted CD4+, CD8+, or CD8+CD57+ T cells (not recorded which) from PBMCs. These receptors were taken from a human donor with aplastic anemia.

The CDR3 DNA sequence: TGCAGTGCTAGCCAACAAGGGAGACTTGCGGCCTTTGCAACTAATGAAAAACTGTTTTTT. Translation gives CSASQQGRLAAFATNEKLFF. This chain links TRBV20-1 with TRBJ1-4; D not certain. Germline CDR1 reads DFQATT; CDR2 reads SNEGSKA (reference sequence). V lost 3 bases to trimming and J lost 0 bases, with 26 bases between them. The CDR3 has 20 residues.

Many counts were recorded for this clonotype. This chain connects TRBV29-1 to TRBJ1-2; D gene unclear. The V end was cut by 3 bases, the J end by 2 bases, with 4 bases between. Germline assignment: CDR1 SQVTM and CDR2 ANQGSEA. The CDR3 sequence is 11 residues long. This chain's CDR3 is CSVDRNYGYTF. The DNA for the CDR3 is TGCAGCGTTGACAGGAACTATGGCTACACCTTC.

With regard to this clonotype: One end of the junction varies from germline; a read error may be responsible. The V gene is TRBV15, the J gene TRBJ1-2; the match to TRBD1 covers 7 bases. Germline loops: CDR1 LNHNV, CDR2 YYDKDF (reference sequence). This CDR3 has 14 amino acids. The CDR3 DNA follows: TGTGCCACCAGCAGAGATCAGGGGGGCAATGGCTACGCCTTC. Encoded protein: CATSRDQGGNGYAF.

The chain couples TRBV7-6 to TRBJ2-2, with 8 bases aligning to TRBD1. The CDR3 has 18 residues. CDR1 and CDR2 (germline): SGHVS, FNYEAQ. V lost 3 bases and J lost 4; bases outside the gene matches: 13. The CDR3 protein is CASSFGAGGVVGTGELFF. CDR3 DNA: TGTGCCAGCAGCTTTGGGGCAGGGGGCGTCGTTGGCACCGGGGAGCTGTTTTTT.

The V call is TRBV19, the J call TRBJ1-4; D is uncertain. Per the germline V gene, CDR1 is LNHDA and CDR2 is SQIVND (reference sequence). Trimming took 5 bases from V and 4 from J, leaving 8 bases between them. CDR3 length equals 13 residues. CDR3 in amino acids: CASSPYRNEKLFF. The CDR3 DNA reads TGTGCCAGTAGTCCCTACCGTAATGAAAAACTGTTTTTT.

Regarding this clonotype: At one end, the junction sequence differs from germline, possibly due to a read error. The chain combines TRBV6-1 with TRBJ2-7; D remains ambiguous. Germline values: CDR1 MNHNS, CDR2 SASEGT. This CDR3 spans 13 amino acids. This CDR3 is CASHSGRIYDQYF. The CDR3 bases are TGTGCCAGCCACTCTGGCAGGATCTACGATCAGTACTTC.

This clonotype was detected only a few times. This may come from a read error, since a much larger clone is one base off. The chain uses TRBV5-1 and TRBJ1-6, with 7 bases matching TRBD1. CDR1 is SGHRS, CDR2 YFSETQ, per germline. The J segment lost 18 bases and the V segment lost 2 bases, leaving 14 bases of the junction unmatched. This CDR3 spans 14 amino acids. The CDR3 is CASSFDRDSTIPHF. CDR3 nucleotides: TGCGCCAGCAGCTTCGACAGGGACAGTACAATCCCCCACTTT.

The chain has TRBV20-1 and TRBJ2-3; TRBD2 matches 8 bases. CDR1 and CDR2 (germline): DFQATT, SNEGSKA (reference sequence). This CDR3 comprises 15 residues. V was clipped by 4 bases and J by 4 bases; unmatched bases: 10. The CDR3 region is CSATRPGLDSDTQYF. As DNA, the CDR3 is TGCAGTGCTACACGGCCGGGACTAGACTCAGATACGCAGTATTTT.

J is TRBJ2-3 and V is TRBV20-1; 9 nucleotides match TRBD1. The CDR3 length is 14 residues. V lost 3 bases to trimming and J lost 5 bases; unmatched junction nucleotides: 6. The germline V gene has CDR1 DFQATT and CDR2 SNEGSKA (reference sequence). CDR3 loop: CSARGTGGGDTQYF. The CDR3 coding sequence is TGCAGTGCTAGGGGCACAGGGGGCGGAGATACGCAGTATTTT.

This clonotype was picked up a small number of times. The V gene is TRBV10-3, the J gene TRBJ2-7; D is unclear. CDR3 size: 13 residues. The germline CDR1 and CDR2 sequences are ENHRY and SYGVKD. V lost 4 bases, J lost 0 bases, and 7 bases lay in between. This CDR3 is CAISGHLSYEQYF. DNA of the CDR3: TGTGCCATCAGTGGACACCTCTCCTACGAGCAGTACTTC.

The chain couples TRBV30 to TRBJ1-2; D is perhaps TRBD1 (5 bases). The V gene lost 1 base and the J gene lost 7 bases, with 10 bases spanning the gap. The CDR3 consists of 12 residues. In germline, CDR1 is GTSNPN, CDR2 SVGIG (reference sequence). The CDR3 coding sequence is TGTGCCTGGAGTGGGGGGGTAGGTGGCTACACCTTC. Protein sequence: CAWSGGVGGYTF.

There are many counts of this clonotype. This chain uses TRBV5-1 with TRBJ2-3; no clear D gene. The V end was cut by 1 base, the J end by 4 bases, with 7 bases between. The CDR3 sequence is 13 residues long. Germline CDR1 SGHRS, CDR2 YFSETQ. The DNA for the CDR3 is TGCGCCAGCAGCTTGAGAGCAGCAGATACGCAGTATTTT. This encodes CASSLRAADTQYF. Full variable domain (missing parts from reference TRBV5-1 and TRBJ2-3): KAGVTQTPRYLIKTRGQQVTLSCSPISGHRSVSWYQQTPGQGLQFLFEYFSETQRNKGNFPGRFSGRQFSNSRSEMNVSTLELGDSALYLCASSLRAADTQYFGPGTRLTVL.

The genes are TRBV19 and TRBJ2-3, with D possibly TRBD1 on 5 matching bases. This CDR3 is built from 13 residues. CDR1 LNHDA and CDR2 SQIVND come from the germline V gene (reference sequence). Trimming removed 5 bases at V and 1 base at J, with 7 bases between. CDR3 amino acids: CASSVQGTDTQYF. The CDR3 DNA reads as TGTGCCAGTAGTGTACAGGGCACAGATACGCAGTATTTT.

In this sample, this clonotype turned up many times. This chain connects TRBV20-1 to TRBJ2-1; 8 positions agree with TRBD2. CDR3 length: 13 residues. J was trimmed by 12 bases and V by 3 bases; bases with no gene match: 10. CDR1 is DFQATT and CDR2 is SNEGSKA in the germline V gene (reference sequence). CDR3: CSAREGTGGLQFF. The CDR3 DNA follows: TGCAGTGCTAGGGAAGGGACGGGAGGGCTGCAGTTCTTC.

The table lists this clonotype with a few counts. The chain is built from TRBV7-7 and TRBJ2-3, with D perhaps TRBD1 (6 bases). There are 15 residues in the CDR3. CDR1 is SSHAT and CDR2 is FNYEAQ in the germline V gene (reference sequence). V lost 4 bases, J lost 1 base, and 12 bases lay in between. CDR3 loop: CASSSEGGRTDTQYF. The DNA of the CDR3 is TGTGCCAGCAGCTCGGAAGGGGGTCGCACAGATACGCAGTATTTT.

This clonotype was found a few times. V usage is TRBV7-9 and J usage is TRBJ1-1, with TRBD1 as a possible D gene (5 bases). This CDR3 contains 13 residues. The germline V gene encodes CDR1 SEHNR and CDR2 FQNEAQ (reference sequence). Trimming shortened V by 2 bases and J by 5 bases, and 9 bases separated the two germline ends. The CDR3 region is CASSLIGATEAFF. The CDR3 DNA reads as TGTGCCAGCAGCTTAATAGGGGCGACTGAAGCTTTCTTT.

The genes are TRBV18 and TRBJ2-7; D unresolved. The CDR3 length is 15 residues. V shed 0 bases and J shed 0 bases, with 9 bases lying between them. Germline V CDR1 and CDR2: KGHSH, LQKENI. The CDR3 sequence is CASSPPSIASYEQYF. CDR3 bases: TGTGCCAGCTCACCACCCTCTATTGCCTCCTACGAGCAGTACTTC.

In this sample, this clonotype turned up a few times. The chain recombines TRBV10-3 with TRBJ2-3, with 14 bases aligning to TRBD2. The CDR3 consists of 16 residues. Germline CDR1 ENHRY, CDR2 SYGVKD. The V gene end was trimmed by 6 bases and the J gene end by 4 bases; junction bases not matched to a gene: 6. CDR3 sequence: CAIRPGTSGRSDTQYF. The CDR3 DNA is TGTGCCATCAGGCCGGGGACTAGCGGGAGATCAGATACGCAGTATTTT.

This clonotype was seen a handful of times. This chain connects TRBV15 to TRBJ2-5; perhaps TRBD2 as D (5 bases). The CDR3 is 12 residues long. Trimming took 5 bases from V and 5 from J, leaving 9 bases between them. Germline V CDR1 and CDR2: LNHNV, YYDKDF (reference sequence). This CDR3 is CATSEGMETQYF. CDR3 nucleotide sequence: TGTGCCACCAGCGAGGGAATGGAGACCCAGTACTTC.

The J gene is TRBJ2-5, the V gene TRBV20-1; D is possibly TRBD1 or TRBD2 (6 bases each). V lost 7 bases, J lost 5 bases, and 23 bases lay in between. The CDR3 runs to 15 residues. Germline V CDR1 and CDR2: DFQATT, SNEGSKA (reference sequence). CDR3 loop: CSVPRSSGGGETQYF. The DNA for the CDR3 is TGCAGTGTACCCAGGAGTAGCGGAGGGGGGGAGACCCAGTACTTC.

The V and J genes are TRBV6-1 and TRBJ2-7; 12 bases are a match to TRBD2. The CDR3 totals 12 residues. V gave up 10 bases and J gave up 5 bases; unmatched junction bases: 3. The germline V gene encodes CDR1 MNHNS and CDR2 SASEGT. Written as DNA, the CDR3 is TGTGCCACCCGACTAGCGGGAGACGAGCAGTACTTC. Translated: CATRLAGDEQYF.

V is TRBV19 and J is TRBJ2-1, with 9 bases lining up with TRBD2. Germline CDR1 is LNHDA and CDR2 is SQIVND (reference sequence). The CDR3 spans 15 residues. V dropped 6 bases and J dropped 6; count of bases not matched to a gene: 9. The CDR3: CASRVNGGGANEQFF. CDR3 sequence (DNA): TGTGCCAGTAGGGTGAATGGCGGGGGGGCCAATGAGCAGTTCTTC.

This clonotype appeared a few times. CDR3 coding DNA: TGTGCCAGCACCTTATCCTTGGGGGGGCACGGTGGCTACACCTTC. Its protein is CASTLSLGGHGGYTF. This rearrangement joins TRBV27 to TRBJ1-2, with a possible D match to TRBD1 (6 bases). The CDR3 covers 15 residues. V lost 7 bases and J 7 bases, leaving 22 bases between the germline ends. The V gene's germline CDR1 is MNHEY and CDR2 SMNVEV (reference sequence).

About this clonotype: This may be a read error, as it is one base from a much larger clone. V usage is TRBV5-8 and J usage is TRBJ1-4; D not resolved. The CDR3 has 14 amino acids. Looked up from germline, CDR1 is SGHTS and CDR2 is YDEGEE. V gave up 3 bases and J gave up 7 bases, with 13 bases separating them. CDR3: CASSSRGACEKLFF. The CDR3 DNA reads TGTGCCAGCAGCTCGCGGGGAGCGTGTGAAAAACTGTTTTTT.

The V gene is TRBV15, the J gene TRBJ1-2, with D possibly TRBD1 on 5 matching bases. This CDR3 comprises 16 residues. V was cut by 0 bases and J by 3 bases, with 14 bases left in between. The V gene's germline CDR1 is LNHNV and CDR2 YYDKDF (reference sequence). In nucleotides, the CDR3 is TGTGCCACCAGCAGAGATTCCAGGGAGGGGCACTATGGCTACACCTTC. Amino acid sequence: CATSRDSREGHYGYTF.

This clonotype was observed at least ten times. V is TRBV20-1 and J is TRBJ2-7; 8 positions agree with TRBD2. This CDR3 has 13 amino acids. Germline CDR1 is DFQATT and CDR2 is SNEGSKA (reference sequence). J lost 7 bases, V lost 3 bases, and 8 bases had no gene match. In nucleotides, the CDR3 is TGCAGTGCTAGGACGGGGGGGAGCGGTGAGCAGTACTTC. Its protein product is CSARTGGSGEQYF.